This T cell receptor (beta chain) was observed in a study of T-cell reconstitution after alpha-beta-depleted transplantation in children. J lost 3 bases, V lost 2 bases, and 3 bases had no gene match. The CDR3 loop spans 15 amino acids. Germline CDR1 ENHRY, CDR2 SYGVKD. TCRbeta library preparation incorporated unique molecular identifiers. TCRdb called the PCR reads again in MiXCR, with one record for every CDR3 protein. Here the sample spans 640,000 or so distinct CDR3 sequences, roughly 15% being singletons. This clonotype was seen repeatedly, ten times or more. This sequence was found in a human donor who donated a stem cell graft to a child with acute myeloid leukemia. The specimen comprised PBMCs from the stem cell graft donor, sampled from the stem cell graft. This chain connects TRBV10-3 to TRBJ1-1, with 10 bases identical to TRBD1. Here the CDR3 DNA reads TGTGCCATCAGTGAGAGCGGACAGGGGGACACTGAAGCTTTCTTT. It codes for CAISESGQGDTEAFF.